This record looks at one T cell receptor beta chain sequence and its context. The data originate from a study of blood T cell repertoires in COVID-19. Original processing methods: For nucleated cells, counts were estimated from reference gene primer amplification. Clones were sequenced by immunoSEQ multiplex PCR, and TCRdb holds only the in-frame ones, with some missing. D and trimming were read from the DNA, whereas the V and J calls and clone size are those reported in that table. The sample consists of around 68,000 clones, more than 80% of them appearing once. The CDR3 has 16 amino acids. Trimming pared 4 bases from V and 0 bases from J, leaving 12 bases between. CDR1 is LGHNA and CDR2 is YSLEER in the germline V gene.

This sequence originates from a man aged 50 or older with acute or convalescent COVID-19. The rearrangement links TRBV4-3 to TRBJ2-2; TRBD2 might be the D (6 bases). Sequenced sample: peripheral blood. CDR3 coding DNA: TGCGCCAGCAGCCTTACTAGCCCATCGAACACCGGGGAGCTGTTTTTT. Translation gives CASSLTSPSNTGELFF.